Detailed here is one T cell receptor beta chain. The data were taken from a study of blood T cell repertoires in COVID-19. About the study: Acute-phase and convalescent COVID-19 samples originated in the United States, Italy and Spain. The cDNA or gDNA used as material had been derived from T cells, B-cell-depleted T cells, or PBMCs.

The CDR3 contains 15 residues. V shed 7 bases and J 0 bases; nucleotides not matched to a gene: 7. Germline loops: CDR1 SGHTA, CDR2 FQGNSA. In the source study's methods: Amplification of reference gene primers was used by the study to estimate nucleated cell counts. Method: immunoSEQ multiplex PCR; TCRdb's copy keeps in-frame clones and lacks some. The DNA was the basis for D and trimming; V, J and clone size are from that table. This sample has about 23,000 clones, with 85% to 90% found just once. Sample: peripheral blood. This clonotype was obtained from a woman older than 75 with active COVID-19. The V gene is TRBV7-2, the J gene TRBJ1-1; 8 bases fit TRBD1. In DNA, the CDR3 is TGTGCCAGCACCCAGGGGGCGAGGATGAACACTGAAGCTTTCTTT. Translation: CASTQGARMNTEAFF.